This T cell receptor beta chain was captured in a study of monozygotic twins with inflammatory bowel disease. About this clonotype: The antigen is unknown.

Findings of the study overall: Twin concordance left repertoire similarity unchanged, with limited power a possible explanation for this lack of difference.

TCRdb reprocessed the 5' RACE reads and keeps a single row for each CDR3 protein, giving no DNA. The sample table includes about 160,000 distinct CDR3 sequences. Germline CDR1 SGHVS, CDR2 FNYEAQ. CDR3 size: 17 residues. The source of this sequence is a human donor with ulcerative colitis or Crohn's disease, or a healthy co-twin of an affected twin (not recorded which). The rearrangement links TRBV7-6 to TRBJ1-6. The sample comprised blood. The CDR3 reads CASSLAQTSSYNSPLHF.